The next 13 T cell receptor beta chains were all read from a single sample in a study of blood T cell repertoires in COVID-19. Generated by immunoSEQ multiplex PCR, the TCRdb table keeps only in-frame clones and is missing some. Of about 170,000 clones listed, just under 85% are singletons. The specimen was peripheral blood. The source is a man between 40 and 49 years old who had recovered from COVID-19.

This clone was recorded once. The gene calls are TRBV7-9 and TRBJ2-3, with a tentative D call TRBD2 (5 bases). This CDR3 has 14 amino acids. Trimming took 3 bases from V and 0 from J, leaving 7 bases between them. From germline, CDR1 is SEHNR and CDR2 FQNEAQ (reference sequence). Here the CDR3 DNA reads TGTGCCAGCAGCTTTCGGGGAAGCACAGATACGCAGTATTTT. As protein: CASSFRGSTDTQYF.

The chain uses TRBV6-6 and TRBJ2-2, with D maybe TRBD1 (5 bases). The CDR3 is made up of 12 amino acids. V was clipped by 5 bases and J by 5 bases, with 6 bases between them. In germline, CDR1 is MNHNY, CDR2 SVGAGI (reference sequence). The CDR3: CASSAGTGELFF. CDR3 sequence (DNA): TGTGCCAGCAGTGCAGGGACCGGGGAGCTGTTTTTT.

This chain links TRBV6-6 with TRBJ2-2; D gene ambiguous. The CDR3 sequence is 13 residues long. Germline V gives CDR1 MNHNY, CDR2 SVGAGI (reference sequence). V lost 5 bases to trimming and J lost 9 bases, with 13 bases between them. The CDR3 here is CASSTAGIRELFF. CDR3 DNA: TGTGCCAGCAGTACCGCAGGAATTAGGGAGCTGTTTTTT.

The genes are TRBV7-9 and TRBJ1-2, with D maybe TRBD1 (6 bases). From germline, CDR1 is SEHNR and CDR2 FQNEAQ (reference sequence). V lost 2 bases to trimming and J lost 8 bases, with 21 bases between them. CDR3 length equals 16 residues. CDR3 nucleotide sequence: TGTGCCAGCAGCTTATCAAGGGCGGGGGCGAGATACGGCTACACCTTC. Translating it yields CASSLSRAGARYGYTF.

This chain links TRBV3-1 (or the pseudogene TRBV3-2) with TRBJ2-1; 13 positions agree with TRBD2. Per germline, CDR1 LGHDT and CDR2 YNNKEL (reference sequence). The ends lost 4 bases at V and 4 bases at J; junction bases unmatched: 7. This CDR3 contains 17 residues. CDR3: CASSPFRTSGGYNEQFF. CDR3 coding DNA: TGTGCCAGCAGCCCTTTCCGGACTAGCGGGGGATACAATGAGCAGTTCTTC.

This clone was recorded only once. The chain recombines TRBV5-6 with TRBJ2-5; D gene ambiguous. Trimming took 0 bases from V and 7 from J, leaving 10 bases between them. The CDR3 sequence is 13 residues long. Germline V gene sequence: CDR1 SGHDT, CDR2 YYEEEE. CDR3 sequence (DNA): TGTGCCAGCAGCTTGGCGTTAGGCGGGACCCAGTACTTC. Protein product: CASSLALGGTQYF.

The chain links TRBV4-2 to TRBJ2-1, with 8 positions matching TRBD2. The length of the CDR3 is 17 residues. The V gene end was trimmed by 3 bases and the J gene end by 5 bases; junction bases not matched to a gene: 12. CDR1 and CDR2 from the germline V gene are LGHNA and YNFKEQ. The CDR3 reads CASSQAQRELDNNEQFF. For the CDR3, the DNA is TGTGCCAGCAGCCAGGCTCAGCGGGAGTTGGATAACAATGAGCAGTTCTTC.

This rearrangement joins TRBV6-2 or TRBV6-3 to TRBJ2-2; 12 positions match TRBD1. The CDR3 covers 17 residues. The J segment lost 4 bases and the V segment lost 2 bases, leaving 5 bases of the junction unmatched. Looked up from germline, CDR1 is MNHEY and CDR2 is SVGEGT. The CDR3 spells CASSYGTGGAGTGELFF. In DNA form, the CDR3 reads TGTGCCAGCAGTTACGGGACAGGGGGCGCGGGCACCGGGGAGCTGTTTTTT.

The gene calls are TRBV11-3 and TRBJ2-3, with D tentatively TRBD1 (6 bases). This CDR3 has 15 amino acids. The germline CDR1 and CDR2 sequences are SGHNT and YENEEA. V shed 5 bases and J shed 2 bases, with 14 bases lying between them. CDR3 bases: TGTGCCAGCAGCAACTGGGACAATCCCACAGATACGCAGTATTTT. The encoded protein is CASSNWDNPTDTQYF.

About this clone: Relative to the germline gene, one junction end is altered; a read error may explain this. This chain uses TRBV3-1 (or the pseudogene TRBV3-2) with TRBJ2-1; D not certain. The CDR3 is 16 amino acids. The germline V gene has CDR1 LGHDT and CDR2 YNNKEL (reference sequence). CDR3 in DNA: TGTGCCAGCACCCAAAGTATGAAGGCTCCGAAGAGGGAGCAGTTCTTC. Encoded protein: CASTQSMKAPKREQFF.

V is TRBV10-1 and J is TRBJ2-2; tentative D call: TRBD2 (5 bases). CDR1 is WNHNN, CDR2 SYGVQD, per germline (reference sequence). The ends were cut back, 4 bases at V and 3 bases at J, with 12 bases in the middle. This CDR3 is 15 amino acids long. The CDR3 DNA follows: TGCGCCAGCAGTGGAGTATACGGGGACACCGGGGAGCTGTTTTTT. Translating gives CASSGVYGDTGELFF.

The J gene is TRBJ2-7, the V gene TRBV28, with D perhaps TRBD1 (6 bases). V shed 3 bases and J shed 5 bases, with 11 bases lying between them. CDR1 and CDR2 from the germline V gene are MDHEN and SYDVKM. The CDR3 runs 13 residues. The CDR3 reads CASSFAGQNEQYF. The CDR3 coding sequence is TGTGCCAGCAGTTTTGCTGGACAGAACGAGCAGTACTTC.

The gene calls are TRBV27 and TRBJ2-3; possibly TRBD2 for D (5 bases). This CDR3 is built from 15 residues. V was cut by 1 base and J by 2 bases, with 10 bases left in between. Per germline, CDR1 MNHEY and CDR2 SMNVEV (reference sequence). CDR3 in DNA: TGTGCCAGCAGTTTATATGAGGGATCCACAGATACGCAGTATTTT. Translating it yields CASSLYEGSTDTQYF.